The text below deals with one T cell receptor beta chain. The sample originates from a study of blood T cell repertoires in COVID-19. CDR3 size: 13 residues. V dropped 6 bases and J dropped 10; count of bases not matched to a gene: 4. CDR1 is SNHLY, CDR2 FYNNEI, per germline. Sequenced by immunoSEQ multiplex PCR; TCRdb stores in-frame clones only, minus some. The repertoire consists of roughly 130,000 clones, with more than 75% occurring once and the leading ten covering 5%. V gene TRBV2 combines with J gene TRBJ2-1; TRBD2 matches at 12 bases. This receptor was obtained from a woman in her seventies with COVID-19, enrolled during active disease. Sequencing used peripheral blood. CDR3 residues: CASSTGLAGEQFF. Here the CDR3 DNA reads TGTGCCAGCAGCACCGGACTAGCGGGGGAGCAGTTCTTC.